These T cell receptor beta chains were read from a single sample in a study of blood T cells in healthy people across ages. TCRdb reprocessed the 5' RACE reads via MiXCR and lists one record per CDR3 protein. The sample includes around 1.5 million distinct CDR3 sequences, roughly 60% of them seen just once. Sequenced material: blood. These receptor sequences come from a man between 18 and 35 years old in good health. CDR3s leave out the opening cysteine and the closing phenylalanine or tryptophan. Each record gives: CDR3 protein, D gene, V gene, J gene, CDR3 length. D genes are given only for firm matches.

ASSLMRGGRDTQY,TRBD2,TRBV28,TRBJ2-3,13
AWSLGGAGLNEQF,.,TRBV30,TRBJ2-1,13
ASSELTGHPQETQY,TRBD1,TRBV6-1,TRBJ2-5,14
ASSLTGRGNSPLH,TRBD1,TRBV7-2,TRBJ1-6,13
ASSPRAGILDTQY,TRBD2,TRBV7-6,TRBJ2-3,13
ASSPDSSDYSYNEQY,.,TRBV27,.,15
ASIQGGTEAF,.,TRBV28,TRBJ1-1,10
SARGLAGGREQF,TRBD2,TRBV20-1,TRBJ2-1,12
ASSSTGFPLPSYEQY,.,TRBV7-9,TRBJ2-7,15
ASSQGIRQGTANGYT,TRBD1,TRBV4-1,TRBJ1-2,15
SVVVYPYEQY,.,TRBV29-1,TRBJ2-7,10
AWIEGSGANVLT,.,TRBV30,TRBJ2-6,12
ASSLGALGYEQY,.,TRBV11-2,TRBJ2-7,12
ASSLGLGYSYEQY,.,TRBV5-1,TRBJ2-7,13
SGEIRYEQY,.,TRBV29-1,TRBJ2-7,9
ASSLGGSPQY,.,TRBV5-1,TRBJ2-5,10
ASSLRALQGNEQF,.,TRBV4-1,TRBJ2-1,13
SARLAQWEQY,.,TRBV20-1,TRBJ2-4,10
SATLAGGRYNEQF,TRBD2,TRBV20-1,TRBJ2-1,13
ASSLGLAGASTSYEQY,TRBD2,TRBV14,TRBJ2-7,16
AWSVTSGLDEQY,.,TRBV30,TRBJ2-7,12
ASSPLAHNEQF,.,TRBV14,TRBJ2-1,11
SASTATRLASF,.,TRBV29-1,TRBJ2-1,11
ATHSGARDEETQY,.,TRBV24-1,TRBJ2-5,13
SVSDGEQY,.,TRBV29-1,TRBJ2-7,8
ASSPFPFGHEQY,.,TRBV7-7,TRBJ2-5,12
ATSRGRGTGELF,.,TRBV15,TRBJ2-2,12
ASSPKAVTGEQF,.,TRBV7-2,TRBJ2-1,12
SAFALLSGTSTDTQY,.,TRBV20-1,TRBJ2-3,15
SAGDMPYEQY,.,TRBV20-1,TRBJ2-7,10
ASSPKGPEEQF,.,TRBV7-9,TRBJ2-1,11
SAIGGNEQY,.,TRBV20-1,TRBJ2-7,9
ATSRWVEAYNEQF,.,TRBV15,TRBJ2-1,13
ASNRFTDTQY,.,TRBV9,TRBJ2-3,10
ATSRDRRGGQPQH,.,TRBV15,TRBJ1-5,13
ASSPDSGRYEQY,.,TRBV7-9,TRBJ2-7,12
ASSDPRTEAF,.,TRBV5-5,TRBJ1-1,10
ASSKTGNEQY,TRBD1,TRBV4-1,TRBJ2-7,10
ASSFSVLRIQY,.,TRBV12-3/TRBV12-4,TRBJ2-4,11
ASRQDSGDAYNEQF,.,TRBV3-1,TRBJ2-1,14
ASSPWDLYGCT,.,TRBV7-9,TRBJ1-2,11
SAATGFPSQETQY,.,TRBV20-1,TRBJ2-5,13
ASSLPGDRDHEQY,TRBD1,TRBV25-1,TRBJ2-7,13
ASSEVASKQY,.,TRBV2,TRBJ2-3,10
SASAEAF,.,TRBV20-1,TRBJ1-1,7
ATMRQGAYNEQF,TRBD1,TRBV14,TRBJ2-1,12
ASSPGVSPQH,.,TRBV7-2,TRBJ1-5,10
ASRSQGGLQPQH,.,TRBV28,TRBJ1-5,12
ASSLGGGAGETQF,.,TRBV4-2,TRBJ2-1,13
ASSLRDRGIGYT,TRBD1,TRBV12-3/TRBV12-4,TRBJ1-2,12
ASSLASGDGQY,TRBD2,TRBV12-3/TRBV12-4,TRBJ2-5,11
ASSESGGTEQF,.,TRBV10-1,TRBJ2-1,11
ASGTPGPRGYT,.,TRBV6-5,TRBJ1-2,11
ASSSGTYEAF,.,TRBV7-9,TRBJ1-1,10
ASSLRAYESGRGVSDTQY,TRBD2,TRBV27,TRBJ2-3,18